A single sample gave rise to the 22 T cell receptor beta chains below, sequenced in a study of cytomegalovirus exposure and HLA in healthy donors. The PCR had 60 Vbeta and 13 Jbeta primers. TCRdb's table, derived via immunoSEQ multiplex PCR, lists solely in-frame clones and lacks some. The top ten clones hold 5.2% of a sample with 100,000 to 150,000 clones, roughly 89% of them seen once. Sequences were obtained from PBMCs. Every receptor here comes from a woman in her 30s in good health and CMV-seronegative.

The rearrangement uses TRBV10-3 and TRBJ1-2, with no clear D. Germline V gives CDR1 ENHRY, CDR2 SYGVKD. The ends were cut back, 3 bases at V and 4 bases at J, with 12 bases in the middle. The CDR3 is 14 residues long. CDR3 residues: CAISDGITGYGYTF. In DNA form, the CDR3 reads TGTGCCATCAGTGACGGCATTACGGGCTATGGCTACACCTTC.

This chain connects TRBV28 to TRBJ2-6; 12 positions agree with TRBD1. CDR3 length: 18 amino acids. The germline gives CDR1 MDHEN, CDR2 SYDVKM. J gave up 3 bases and V 0 bases, and 3 bases lay outside the gene matches. The CDR3 bases are TGTGCCAGCAGTTTATGGGGACAGGGGGCGCGTGGGGCCAACGTCCTGACTTTC. Translating it yields CASSLWGQGARGANVLTF. Full variable domain (missing parts from reference TRBV28 and TRBJ2-6): DVKVTQSSRYLVKRTGEKVFLECVQDMDHENMFWYRQDPGLGLRLIYFSYDVKMKEKGDIPEGYSVSREKKERFSLILESASTNQTSMYLCASSLWGQGARGANVLTFGAGSRLTVL.

The J gene is TRBJ2-1, the V gene TRBV11-2; 11 positions agree with TRBD2. This CDR3 has 15 residues. J gave up 5 bases and V 4 bases, and 4 bases lay outside the gene matches. CDR1 and CDR2 from the germline V gene are SGHAT and FQNNGV. The CDR3 DNA reads as TGTGCCAGCAGCTCGCTAGCGGGAGGTCACAATGAGCAGTTCTTC. Residues: CASSSLAGGHNEQFF.

V and J are TRBV7-9 and TRBJ1-1, with 7 bases aligning to TRBD1. The CDR3 sequence is 15 residues long. Per the germline V gene, CDR1 is SEHNR and CDR2 is FQNEAQ (reference sequence). V trimming: 4 bases; J trimming: 6 bases; junction bases outside the gene matches: 11. The CDR3 region is CASSSLTGILSEAFF. The CDR3 DNA is TGTGCCAGCAGCTCGTTGACAGGGATTTTGTCTGAAGCTTTCTTT.

The V gene is TRBV5-1, the J gene TRBJ2-1; 9 positions agree with TRBD1. Trimming took 6 bases from V and 7 from J; bases not matched to a gene: 17. The germline V gene has CDR1 SGHRS and CDR2 YFSETQ. The CDR3 runs to 17 residues. Here the CDR3 DNA reads TGCGCCAGCAAATTGGGACTCAGGGGACAGGGAGGAAATGAGCAGTTCTTC. Its protein is CASKLGLRGQGGNEQFF.

The chain combines TRBV18 with TRBJ1-5; D gene uncertain. CDR3 length equals 13 residues. The germline V gene encodes CDR1 KGHSH and CDR2 LQKENI. Trimming took 7 bases from V and 5 from J, leaving 12 bases between them. The CDR3 sequence is CASCLTSDQPQHF. The CDR3 bases are TGTGCCAGCTGCCTAACGTCGGATCAGCCCCAGCATTTT.

This chain joins TRBV7-2 and TRBJ1-1, with D hard to call. The length of the CDR3 is 15 residues. The germline V and J ends were trimmed by 10 bases and 1 base, with 19 bases remaining between them. CDR1 is SGHTA and CDR2 is FQGNSA in the germline V gene. CDR3 residues: CATDRGEGWNTEAFF. CDR3 nucleotides: TGTGCCACCGACCGCGGGGAGGGTTGGAACACTGAAGCTTTCTTT.

The rearrangement joins TRBV28 to TRBJ1-4; 7 bases agree with TRBD1. Germline assignment: CDR1 MDHEN and CDR2 SYDVKM. V was clipped by 7 bases and J by 4 bases; unmatched bases: 9. The CDR3 contains 15 residues. In DNA form, the CDR3 reads TGTGCCAGCACTCAAGGGGGACAGATTAATGAAAAACTGTTTTTT. It codes for CASTQGGQINEKLFF.

The CDR3 is CASSQGLAGVTGELFF. In nucleotides, the CDR3 is TGCGCCAGCAGCCAAGGACTAGCGGGAGTCACCGGGGAGCTGTTTTTT. The J gene is TRBJ2-2, the V gene TRBV4-3, with TRBD2 matching over 12 bases. CDR3 length equals 16 residues. J was trimmed by 4 bases and V by 1 base; bases with no gene match: 1. In germline, CDR1 is LGHNA, CDR2 YSLEER.

V is TRBV6-6 and J is TRBJ2-3; TRBD2 agrees at 10 bases. Germline values: CDR1 MNHNY, CDR2 SVGAGI (reference sequence). Unmatched junction bases numbered 3, after V lost 6 bases and J lost 0 bases. The CDR3 length is 15 residues. CDR3 sequence: CASRVSGGSTDTQYF. The CDR3 coding sequence is TGTGCCAGCAGGGTTAGCGGGGGGAGCACAGATACGCAGTATTTT.

The rearrangement joins TRBV4-3 to TRBJ2-5; tentative D call: TRBD2 (5 bases). The CDR3 loop spans 15 amino acids. Trimming stripped 1 base from V and 5 bases from J, with 14 bases between. Per germline, CDR1 LGHNA and CDR2 YSLEER. CDR3 coding DNA: TGCGCCAGCAGCCAAGGGAGAGGGCCCCGGGAGACCCAGTACTTC. It specifies CASSQGRGPRETQYF.

The chain carries TRBV6-5 and TRBJ1-5; a possible D gene is TRBD1 (6 bases). The germline V gene has CDR1 MNHEY and CDR2 SVGAGI. There are 13 residues in the CDR3. The ends were cut back, 6 bases at V and 9 bases at J, with 15 bases in the middle. CDR3 DNA sequence: TGTGCCAGCAGACCCGGGACACGCGGGCCCCAGCATTTT. It yields the protein CASRPGTRGPQHF.

This clone was picked up a small number of times. V is TRBV10-3 and J is TRBJ1-1; 9 bases agree with TRBD1. With V trimmed by 3 bases and J by 4 bases, 3 bases remained unmatched. CDR1 ENHRY and CDR2 SYGVKD come from the germline V gene. The CDR3 consists of 14 residues. CDR3 amino acids: CAISEQGAVTEAFF. Written as DNA, the CDR3 is TGTGCCATCAGTGAACAGGGGGCGGTCACTGAAGCTTTCTTT.

This rearrangement joins TRBV5-1 to TRBJ2-3, with 9 bases fitting TRBD1. V gave up 3 bases and J gave up 7 bases; unmatched junction bases: 6. The CDR3 totals 14 residues. Germline CDR1 is SGHRS and CDR2 is YFSETQ. CDR3 in DNA: TGCGCCAGCAGCTGGGGACAGGGTGTGAATACGCAGTATTTT. Translation: CASSWGQGVNTQYF.

V is TRBV7-9 and J is TRBJ1-1, with D tentatively TRBD1 (6 bases). CDR3 length: 14 amino acids. Per germline, CDR1 SEHNR and CDR2 FQNEAQ (reference sequence). V gave up 6 bases and J gave up 0 bases, with 11 bases separating them. The CDR3 is CASRSDRMNTEAFF. CDR3 sequence (DNA): TGTGCCAGCAGATCCGACAGGATGAACACTGAAGCTTTCTTT.

This chain uses TRBV5-1 with TRBJ2-1, with D perhaps TRBD2 (6 bases). V was trimmed by 0 bases and J by 7 bases, leaving 11 bases between them. This CDR3 spans 14 amino acids. Per germline, CDR1 SGHRS and CDR2 YFSETQ. As DNA, the CDR3 is TGCGCCAGCAGCTTGGCCGCTAGCGTGAATGAGCAGTTCTTC. Translation gives CASSLAASVNEQFF.

The gene calls are TRBV20-1 and TRBJ2-2; no clear D gene. The CDR3 totals 11 residues. The V end was cut by 7 bases, the J end by 3 bases, with 6 bases between. From germline, CDR1 is DFQATT and CDR2 SNEGSKA (reference sequence). Here the CDR3 reads CSVLHTGELFF. In DNA, the CDR3 is TGCAGTGTACTACACACCGGGGAGCTGTTTTTT.

The chain uses TRBV7-2 and TRBJ1-2; TRBD1 might be the D (6 bases). This CDR3 is 16 amino acids long. Germline assignment: CDR1 SGHTA and CDR2 FQGNSA. The V gene lost 5 bases and the J gene lost 6 bases, with 22 bases spanning the gap. The CDR3 here is CASSPTPPGAWNGYTF. CDR3 sequence (DNA): TGTGCCAGCAGCCCGACGCCCCCAGGGGCGTGGAATGGCTACACCTTC.

The chain joins TRBV5-6 to TRBJ2-7; 8 bases fit TRBD2. The CDR3 consists of 14 residues. J was trimmed by 9 bases and V by 4 bases; bases with no gene match: 12. The germline CDR1 and CDR2 sequences are SGHDT and YYEEEE. CDR3 in amino acids: CASSPGLDELGQYF. CDR3 nucleotide sequence: TGTGCCAGCAGCCCGGGACTAGATGAATTGGGGCAGTACTTC.

This rearrangement joins TRBV7-9 to TRBJ1-1; 8 nucleotides match TRBD1. CDR3 length: 17 amino acids. Germline CDR1 is SEHNR and CDR2 is FQNEAQ (reference sequence). Germline trimming cut 2 bases from V and 3 bases from J; bases unmatched to any gene: 11. CDR3: CASSLKGNRGSDTEAFF. DNA of the CDR3: TGTGCCAGCAGCTTAAAGGGGAACAGGGGGTCGGACACTGAAGCTTTCTTT. The full variable domain, in which reference TRBV7-9 and TRBJ1-1 provide the parts outside the CDR3, is DTGVSQNPRHKITKRGQNVTFRCDPISEHNRLYWYRQTLGQGPEFLTYFQNEAQLEKSRLLSDRFSAERPKGSFSTLEIQRTEQGDSAMYLCASSLKGNRGSDTEAFFGQGTRLTVV.

This chain uses TRBV7-9 with TRBJ2-5, with TRBD1 identical over 12 bases. This CDR3 has 16 residues. The germline gives CDR1 SEHNR, CDR2 FQNEAQ (reference sequence). J was trimmed by 7 bases and V by 1 base; bases with no gene match: 7. The CDR3 coding sequence is TGTGCCAGCAGCTTAGTGGGGACAGGGGGCGGCGGGACCCAGTACTTC. Protein product: CASSLVGTGGGGTQYF.

This clone has only a few counts. V usage is TRBV4-3 and J usage is TRBJ2-1, with TRBD1 as a possible D gene (5 bases). This CDR3 is 13 amino acids long. V was clipped by 1 base and J by 7 bases, with 8 bases between them. The germline gives CDR1 LGHNA, CDR2 YSLEER. The CDR3 region has the DNA TGCGCCAGCAGCCAAGGACAGCTGAATGAGCAGTTCTTC. Its translation: CASSQGQLNEQFF.